The 2 T cell receptor beta chains presented below share a single source sample, sequenced in a study of T-cell reconstitution after alpha-beta-depleted transplantation in children. Unique molecular identifiers were incorporated when the TCRbeta library was constructed. A single record per CDR3 protein comes from TCRdb applying MiXCR to the PCR reads. The table lists about 640,000 distinct CDR3 sequences, approximately 17% of them singletons. The sequences come from PBMCs from the stem cell graft donor, collected from the stem cell graft. These TCRs come from a human donor who donated a stem cell graft to a child with acute myeloid leukemia.

This clonotype was observed many times. One end of the junction does not line up with germline, which may come from a read error. The chain joins TRBV12-3 or TRBV12-4 to TRBJ2-7; 10 bases are a match to TRBD2. The CDR3 contains 13 residues. CDR3 sequence reads: CASSIAGGDEQYF. The CDR3 bases are TGTGCCAGCAGTATAGCGGGGGGTGACGAGCAGTACTTC.

This clonotype has at least ten counts. The chain recombines TRBV20-1 with TRBJ2-1, with D possibly being TRBD1 (5 bases). From germline, CDR1 is DFQATT and CDR2 SNEGSKA (reference sequence). V was trimmed by 2 bases and J by 1 base, leaving 9 bases between them. The CDR3 covers 14 residues. This CDR3 reads CSARSDRSYNEQFF. CDR3 coding DNA: TGCAGTGCTAGATCCGACAGATCCTACAATGAGCAGTTCTTC.